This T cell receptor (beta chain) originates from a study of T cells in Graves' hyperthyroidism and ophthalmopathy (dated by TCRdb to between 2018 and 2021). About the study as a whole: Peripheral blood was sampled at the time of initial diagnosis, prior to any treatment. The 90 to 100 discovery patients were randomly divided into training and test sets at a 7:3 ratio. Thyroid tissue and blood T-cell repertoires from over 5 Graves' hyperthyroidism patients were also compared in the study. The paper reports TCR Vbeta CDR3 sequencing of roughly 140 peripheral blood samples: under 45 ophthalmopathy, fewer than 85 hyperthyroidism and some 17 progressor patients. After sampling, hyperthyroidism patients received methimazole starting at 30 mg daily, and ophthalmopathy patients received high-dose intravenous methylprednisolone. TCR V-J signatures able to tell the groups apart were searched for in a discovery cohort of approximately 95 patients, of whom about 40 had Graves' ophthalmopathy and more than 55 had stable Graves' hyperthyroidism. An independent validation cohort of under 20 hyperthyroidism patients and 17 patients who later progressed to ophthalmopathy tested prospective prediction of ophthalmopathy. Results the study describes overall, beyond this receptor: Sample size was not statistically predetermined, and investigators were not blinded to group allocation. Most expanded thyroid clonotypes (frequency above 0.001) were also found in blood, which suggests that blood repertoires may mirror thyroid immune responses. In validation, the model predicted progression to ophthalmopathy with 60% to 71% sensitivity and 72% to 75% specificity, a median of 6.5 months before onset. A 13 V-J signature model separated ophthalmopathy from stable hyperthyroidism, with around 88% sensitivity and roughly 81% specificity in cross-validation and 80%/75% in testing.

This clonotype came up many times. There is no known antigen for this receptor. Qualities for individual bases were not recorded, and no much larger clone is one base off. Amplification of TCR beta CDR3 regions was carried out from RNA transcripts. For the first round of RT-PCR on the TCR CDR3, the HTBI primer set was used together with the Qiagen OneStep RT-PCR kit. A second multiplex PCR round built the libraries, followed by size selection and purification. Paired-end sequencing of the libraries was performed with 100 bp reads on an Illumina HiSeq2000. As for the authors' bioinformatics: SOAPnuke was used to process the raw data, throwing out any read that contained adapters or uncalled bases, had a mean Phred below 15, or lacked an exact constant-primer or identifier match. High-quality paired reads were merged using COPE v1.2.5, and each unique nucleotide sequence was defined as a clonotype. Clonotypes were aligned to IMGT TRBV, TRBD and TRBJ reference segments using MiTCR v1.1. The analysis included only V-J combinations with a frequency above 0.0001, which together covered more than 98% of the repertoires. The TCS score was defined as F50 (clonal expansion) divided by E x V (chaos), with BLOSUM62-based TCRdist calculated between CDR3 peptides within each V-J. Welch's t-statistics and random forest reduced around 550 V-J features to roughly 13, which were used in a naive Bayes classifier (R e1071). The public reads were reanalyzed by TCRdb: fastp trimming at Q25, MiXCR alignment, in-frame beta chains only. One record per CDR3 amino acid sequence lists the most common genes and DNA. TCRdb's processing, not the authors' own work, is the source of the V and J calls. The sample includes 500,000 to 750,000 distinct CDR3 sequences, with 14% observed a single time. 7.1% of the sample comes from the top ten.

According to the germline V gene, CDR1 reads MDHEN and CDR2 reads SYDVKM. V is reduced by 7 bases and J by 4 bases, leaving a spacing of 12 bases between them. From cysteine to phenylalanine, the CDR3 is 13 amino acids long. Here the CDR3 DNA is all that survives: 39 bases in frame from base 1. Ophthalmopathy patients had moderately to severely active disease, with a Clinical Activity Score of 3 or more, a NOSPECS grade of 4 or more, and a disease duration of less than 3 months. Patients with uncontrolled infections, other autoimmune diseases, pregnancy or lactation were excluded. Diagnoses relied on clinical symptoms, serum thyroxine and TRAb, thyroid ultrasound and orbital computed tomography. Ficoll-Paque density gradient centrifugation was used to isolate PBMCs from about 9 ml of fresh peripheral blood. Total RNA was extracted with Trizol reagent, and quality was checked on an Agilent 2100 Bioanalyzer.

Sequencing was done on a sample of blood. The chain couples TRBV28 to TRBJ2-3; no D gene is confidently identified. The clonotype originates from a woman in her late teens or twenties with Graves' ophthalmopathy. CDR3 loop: CASTTVLADTQYF. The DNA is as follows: TGTGCCAGCACCACAGTGCTCGCAGATACGCAGTATTTT.